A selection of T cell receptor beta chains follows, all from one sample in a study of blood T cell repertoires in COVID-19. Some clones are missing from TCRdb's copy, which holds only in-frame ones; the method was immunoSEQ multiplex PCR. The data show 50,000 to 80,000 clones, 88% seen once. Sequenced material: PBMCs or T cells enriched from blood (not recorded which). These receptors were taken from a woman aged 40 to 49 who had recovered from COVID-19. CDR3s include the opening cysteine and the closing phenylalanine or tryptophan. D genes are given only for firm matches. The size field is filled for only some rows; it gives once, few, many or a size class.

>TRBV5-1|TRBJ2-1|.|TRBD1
CASSLPGTASYNEQFF
TGCGCCAGCAGCTTGCCCGGGACAGCCTCCTACAATGAGCAGTTCTTC
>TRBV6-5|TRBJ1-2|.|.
CASRWWEENTSGYTF
TGTGCCAGCAGGTGGTGGGAGGAGAATACCTCTGGCTACACCTTC
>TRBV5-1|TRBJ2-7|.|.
CASSVHTLPYEQYF
TGCGCCAGCAGCGTACATACCCTTCCCTACGAGCAGTACTTC
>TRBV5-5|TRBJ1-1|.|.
CASSADLNTEAFF
TGTGCCAGCAGCGCCGACTTGAACACTGAAGCTTTCTTT
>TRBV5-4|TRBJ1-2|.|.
CASSLLGPDRNYGYTF
TGTGCCAGCAGCCTATTGGGCCCTGACAGAAACTATGGCTACACCTTC
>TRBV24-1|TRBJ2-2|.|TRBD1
CATSDLPGQGKANTGELFF
TGTGCCACCAGTGATTTGCCGGGACAGGGGAAAGCGAACACCGGGGAGCTGTTTTTT
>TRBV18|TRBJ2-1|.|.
CASSQTTGYNEQFF
TGTGCCAGCTCACAAACAACAGGTTACAATGAGCAGTTCTTC
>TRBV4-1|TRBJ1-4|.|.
CASSQVSQGLAEKLFF
TGCGCCAGCAGCCAAGTGTCTCAGGGTTTAGCAGAAAAACTGTTTTTT
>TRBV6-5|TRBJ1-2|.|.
CASRRTKNYGYTF
TGTGCCAGCAGACGCACAAAAAACTATGGCTACACCTTC
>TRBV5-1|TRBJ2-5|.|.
CASSLMENQYF
TGCGCCAGCAGCTTGATGGAGAACCAGTACTTC
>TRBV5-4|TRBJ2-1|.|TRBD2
CASSAVAGGRFHEQFF
TGTGCCAGCAGCGCGGTCGCGGGGGGAAGGTTCCATGAGCAGTTCTTC
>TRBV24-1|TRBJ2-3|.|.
CATGDGSTDTQYF
TGTGCCACCGGAGACGGTTCCACAGATACGCAGTATTTT
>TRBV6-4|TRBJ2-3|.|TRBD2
CASSSLAAGADTQYF
TGTGCCAGCAGCAGTCTAGCGGCAGGTGCAGATACGCAGTATTTT
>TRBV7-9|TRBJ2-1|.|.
CASSADTYNEQFF
TGTGCCAGCAGCGCGGACACCTACAATGAGCAGTTCTTC
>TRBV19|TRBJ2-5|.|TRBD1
CASSIGGGTGEQETQYF
TGTGCCAGTAGTATTGGAGGGGGGACAGGGGAGCAAGAGACCCAGTACTTC
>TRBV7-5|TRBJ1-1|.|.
CARSLPTGVVFTEAFF
TGTGCCAGAAGCTTACCTACAGGGGTCGTGTTCACTGAAGCTTTCTTT
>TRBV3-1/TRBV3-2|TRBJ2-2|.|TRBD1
CASSQQPTGVGGELFF
TGTGCCAGCAGCCAACAACCGACAGGGGTGGGCGGGGAGCTGTTTTTT
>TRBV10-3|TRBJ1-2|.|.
CAIQGANYGYTF
TGTGCCATACAGGGAGCTAACTATGGCTACACCTTC
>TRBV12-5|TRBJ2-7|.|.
CASARGDTSSYEQYF
TGTGCTAGTGCCCGGGGGGACACGAGCTCCTACGAGCAGTACTTC
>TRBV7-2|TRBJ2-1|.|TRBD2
CASSSRTSYNEQFF
TGTGCCAGCAGCTCCCGGACTAGCTACAATGAGCAGTTCTTC
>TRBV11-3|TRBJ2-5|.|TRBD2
CASSPASGGPGTQYF
TGTGCCAGCAGCCCAGCTAGCGGGGGCCCTGGGACCCAGTACTTC
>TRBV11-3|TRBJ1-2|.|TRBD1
CASSLEGGTDHYTF
TGTGCCAGCAGCTTAGAAGGGGGGACAGACCACTACACCTTC
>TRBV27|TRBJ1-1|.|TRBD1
CASSPLRGVNTEAFF
TGTGCCAGCAGTCCACTCAGGGGGGTGAACACTGAAGCTTTCTTT
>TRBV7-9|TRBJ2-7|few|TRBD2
CASSLFLAGEGEQYF
TGTGCCAGCAGCTTATTCCTAGCGGGGGAAGGGGAGCAGTACTTC
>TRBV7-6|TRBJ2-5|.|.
CASSLDSETQYF
TGTGCCAGCAGCTTAGATTCGGAGACCCAGTACTTC
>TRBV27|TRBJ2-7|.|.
CASTAGDRYEQYF
TGTGCCAGCACCGCAGGGGATAGGTACGAGCAGTACTTC
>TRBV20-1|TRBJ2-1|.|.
CSASKSSYNEQFF
TGCAGTGCTAGTAAGAGCTCCTACAATGAGCAGTTCTTC